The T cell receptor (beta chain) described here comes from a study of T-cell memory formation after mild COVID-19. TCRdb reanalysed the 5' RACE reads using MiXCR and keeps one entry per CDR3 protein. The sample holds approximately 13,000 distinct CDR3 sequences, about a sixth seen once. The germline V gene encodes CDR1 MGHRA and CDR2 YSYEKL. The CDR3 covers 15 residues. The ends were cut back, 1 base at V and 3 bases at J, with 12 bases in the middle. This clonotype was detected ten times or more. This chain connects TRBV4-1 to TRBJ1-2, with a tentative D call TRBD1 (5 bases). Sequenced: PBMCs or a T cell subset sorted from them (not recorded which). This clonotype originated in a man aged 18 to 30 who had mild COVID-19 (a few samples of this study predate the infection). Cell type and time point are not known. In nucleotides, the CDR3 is TGCGCCAGCAGCCAAGGCCTGGGGCCCCACTATGGCTACACCTTC. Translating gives CASSQGLGPHYGYTF.